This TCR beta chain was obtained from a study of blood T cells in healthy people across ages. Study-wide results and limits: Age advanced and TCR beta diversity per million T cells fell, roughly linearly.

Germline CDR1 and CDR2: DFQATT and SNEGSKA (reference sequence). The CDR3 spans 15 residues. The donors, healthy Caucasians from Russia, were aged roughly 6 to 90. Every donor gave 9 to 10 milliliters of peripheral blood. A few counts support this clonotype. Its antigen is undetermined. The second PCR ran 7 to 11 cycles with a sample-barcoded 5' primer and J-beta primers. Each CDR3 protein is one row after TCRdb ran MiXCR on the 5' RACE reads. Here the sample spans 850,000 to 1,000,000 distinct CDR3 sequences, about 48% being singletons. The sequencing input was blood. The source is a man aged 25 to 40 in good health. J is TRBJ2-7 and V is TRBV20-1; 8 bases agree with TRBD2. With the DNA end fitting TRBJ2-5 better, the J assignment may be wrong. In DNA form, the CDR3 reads TGCAGTGCTAGAGCGGCTAGCGGGCGAACGCGGACCCAGTACTTC. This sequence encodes CSARAASGRTRTQYF.